These 3 T cell receptor beta chains originate from one sample sequenced in a study of blood T cell repertoires in COVID-19. The data were produced by immunoSEQ multiplex PCR, yet TCRdb's version contains in-frame clones alone and is incomplete. The data hold tens of thousands of clones, with about 90% observed a single time. The sample was peripheral blood. The source of these receptors is a man in his fifties with active COVID-19.

V gene TRBV30 combines with J gene TRBJ2-1; TRBD2 agrees at 10 bases. V dropped 3 bases and J dropped 4; count of bases not matched to a gene: 6. The V gene's germline CDR1 is GTSNPN and CDR2 SVGIG (reference sequence). CDR3 length equals 15 residues. The CDR3 is CAWSAGTSDYNEQFF. In nucleotides, the CDR3 is TGTGCCTGGAGCGCCGGGACTAGCGATTACAATGAGCAGTTCTTC.

The rearrangement links TRBV5-5 to TRBJ1-4; 7 bases are a match to TRBD1. Trimming removed 4 bases from V and 1 base from J; junction bases left unmatched: 10. There are 17 residues in the CDR3. Germline CDR1 reads SGHKS; CDR2 reads YYEKEE (reference sequence). The CDR3 spells CASSPLRQGKTNEKLFF. CDR3 sequence (DNA): TGTGCCAGCAGCCCCCTTCGACAGGGTAAAACTAATGAAAAACTGTTTTTT.

The chain recombines TRBV7-9 with TRBJ2-5; 7 bases are shared with TRBD2. Per germline, CDR1 SEHNR and CDR2 FQNEAQ (reference sequence). This CDR3 comprises 16 residues. Germline trimming cut 1 base from V and 1 base from J; bases unmatched to any gene: 6. The CDR3 bases are TGTGCCAGCAGCTTAGTGGTGCCTAGCGGCCAAGAGACCCAGTACTTC. Translation gives CASSLVVPSGQETQYF.